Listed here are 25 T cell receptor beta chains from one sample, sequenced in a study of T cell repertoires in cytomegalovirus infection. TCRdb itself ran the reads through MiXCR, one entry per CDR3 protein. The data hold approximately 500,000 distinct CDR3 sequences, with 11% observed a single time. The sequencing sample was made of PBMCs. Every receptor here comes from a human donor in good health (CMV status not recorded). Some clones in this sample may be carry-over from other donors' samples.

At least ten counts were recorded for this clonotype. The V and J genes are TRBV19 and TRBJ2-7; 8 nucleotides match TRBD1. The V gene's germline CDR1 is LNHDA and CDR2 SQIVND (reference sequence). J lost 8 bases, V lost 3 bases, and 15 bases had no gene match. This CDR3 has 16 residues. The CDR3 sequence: CASSISGGDIAGQQYF. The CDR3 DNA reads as TGTGCCAGTAGTATTTCAGGGGGCGACATCGCGGGTCAGCAGTACTTC.

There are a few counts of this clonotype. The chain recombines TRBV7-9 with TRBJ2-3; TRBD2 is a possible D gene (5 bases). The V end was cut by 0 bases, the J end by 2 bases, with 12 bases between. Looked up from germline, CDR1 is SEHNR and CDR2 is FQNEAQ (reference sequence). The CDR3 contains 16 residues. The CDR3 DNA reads TGTGCCAGCAGCTTAGCAGGTCGAGGGTACACAGATACGCAGTATTTT. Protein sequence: CASSLAGRGYTDTQYF.

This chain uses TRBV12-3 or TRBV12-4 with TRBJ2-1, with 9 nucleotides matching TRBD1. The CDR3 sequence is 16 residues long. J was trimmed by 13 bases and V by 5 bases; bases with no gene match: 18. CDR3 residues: CASSPSPGTGGDDQFF. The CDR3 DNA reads TGTGCCAGCAGTCCAAGTCCCGGAACAGGGGGCGACGATCAGTTCTTC.

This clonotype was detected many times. This CDR3 is CASSIEELAGYNEQFF. The DNA for the CDR3 is TGTGCCAGTAGTATAGAAGAACTAGCGGGGTACAATGAGCAGTTCTTC. The chain links TRBV19 to TRBJ2-1, with 10 bases identical to TRBD2. J lost 4 bases, V lost 0 bases, and 3 bases had no gene match. The length of the CDR3 is 16 residues. Germline CDR1 is LNHDA and CDR2 is SQIVND (reference sequence).

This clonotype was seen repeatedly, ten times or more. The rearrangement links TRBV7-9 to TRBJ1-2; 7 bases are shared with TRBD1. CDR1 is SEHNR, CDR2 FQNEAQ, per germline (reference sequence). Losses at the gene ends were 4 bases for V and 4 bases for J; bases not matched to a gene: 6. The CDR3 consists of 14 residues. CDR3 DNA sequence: TGTGCCAGCAGCTCGGACAGGACCTCCTATGGCTACACCTTC. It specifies CASSSDRTSYGYTF.

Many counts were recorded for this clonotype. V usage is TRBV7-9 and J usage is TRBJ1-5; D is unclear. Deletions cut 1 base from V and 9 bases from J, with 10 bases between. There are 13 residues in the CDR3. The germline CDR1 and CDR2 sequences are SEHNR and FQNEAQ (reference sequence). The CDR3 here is CASSLGGLLPQHF. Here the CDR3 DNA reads TGTGCCAGCAGCTTAGGCGGGTTACTGCCCCAGCATTTT.

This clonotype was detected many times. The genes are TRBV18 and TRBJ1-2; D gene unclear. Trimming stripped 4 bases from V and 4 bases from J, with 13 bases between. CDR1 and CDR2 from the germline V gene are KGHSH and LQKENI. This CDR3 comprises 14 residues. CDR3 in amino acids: CASSLPPTLYGYTF. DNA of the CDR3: TGTGCCAGCTCACTACCTCCGACCCTCTATGGCTACACCTTC. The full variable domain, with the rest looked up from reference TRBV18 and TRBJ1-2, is NAGVMQNPRHLVRRRGQEARLRCSPMKGHSHVYWYRQLPEEGLKFMVYLQKENIIDESGMPKERFSAEFPKEGPSILRIQQVVRGDSAAYFCASSLPPTLYGYTFGSGTRLTVV.

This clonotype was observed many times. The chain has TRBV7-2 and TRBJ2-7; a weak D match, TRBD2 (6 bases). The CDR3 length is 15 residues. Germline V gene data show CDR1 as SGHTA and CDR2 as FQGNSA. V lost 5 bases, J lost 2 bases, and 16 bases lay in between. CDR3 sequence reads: CASSPRRDPAYEQYF. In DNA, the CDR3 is TGTGCCAGCAGCCCCAGGCGGGACCCAGCCTACGAGCAGTACTTC.

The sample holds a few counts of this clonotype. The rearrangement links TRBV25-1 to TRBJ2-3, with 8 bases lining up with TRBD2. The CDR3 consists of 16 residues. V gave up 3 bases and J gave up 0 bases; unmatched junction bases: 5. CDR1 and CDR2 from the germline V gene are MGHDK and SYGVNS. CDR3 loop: CASSESSGLSTDTQYF. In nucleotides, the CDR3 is TGTGCCAGCAGTGAGTCTAGCGGGTTGAGCACAGATACGCAGTATTTT.

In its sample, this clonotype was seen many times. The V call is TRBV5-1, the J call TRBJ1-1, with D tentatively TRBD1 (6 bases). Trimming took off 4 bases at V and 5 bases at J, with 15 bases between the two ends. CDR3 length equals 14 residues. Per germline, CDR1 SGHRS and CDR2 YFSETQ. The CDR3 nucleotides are TGCGCCAGCAGCCGCCTAGGGGGTACGACTGAAGCTTTCTTT. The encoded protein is CASSRLGGTTEAFF.

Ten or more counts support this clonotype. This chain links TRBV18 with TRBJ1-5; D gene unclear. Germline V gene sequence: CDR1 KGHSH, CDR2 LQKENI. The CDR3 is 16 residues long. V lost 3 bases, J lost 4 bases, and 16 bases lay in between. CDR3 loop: CASSPRRAQGNQPQHF. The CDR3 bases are TGTGCCAGCTCACCGCGACGGGCCCAAGGGAATCAGCCCCAGCATTTT. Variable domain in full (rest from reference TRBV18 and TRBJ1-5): NAGVMQNPRHLVRRRGQEARLRCSPMKGHSHVYWYRQLPEEGLKFMVYLQKENIIDESGMPKERFSAEFPKEGPSILRIQQVVRGDSAAYFCASSPRRAQGNQPQHFGDGTRLSIL.

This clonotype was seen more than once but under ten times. The CDR3 coding sequence is TGCAGCGTGGGGGTGAGTGGTTCCCGGTTCTACGAGCAGTACTTC. Translation gives CSVGVSGSRFYEQYF. This sequence joins TRBV29-1 and TRBJ2-7, with D perhaps being TRBD1 or TRBD2 (5 bases each). The germline V gene encodes CDR1 SQVTM and CDR2 ANQGSEA. V lost 6 bases, J lost 3 bases, and 21 bases lay in between. The CDR3 loop spans 15 amino acids.

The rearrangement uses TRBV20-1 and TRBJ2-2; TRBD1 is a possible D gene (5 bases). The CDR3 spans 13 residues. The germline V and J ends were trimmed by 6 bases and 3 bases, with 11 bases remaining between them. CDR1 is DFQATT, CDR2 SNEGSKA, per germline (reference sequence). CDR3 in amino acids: CSASDSDTGELFF. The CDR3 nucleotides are TGCAGTGCGTCCGACAGCGACACCGGGGAGCTGTTTTTT.

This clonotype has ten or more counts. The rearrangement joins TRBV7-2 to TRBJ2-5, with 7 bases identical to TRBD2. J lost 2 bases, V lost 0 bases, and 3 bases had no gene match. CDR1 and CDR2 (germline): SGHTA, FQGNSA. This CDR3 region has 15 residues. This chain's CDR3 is CASSLAPGGQETQYF. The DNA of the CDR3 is TGTGCCAGCAGCTTAGCCCCCGGGGGGCAAGAGACCCAGTACTTC.

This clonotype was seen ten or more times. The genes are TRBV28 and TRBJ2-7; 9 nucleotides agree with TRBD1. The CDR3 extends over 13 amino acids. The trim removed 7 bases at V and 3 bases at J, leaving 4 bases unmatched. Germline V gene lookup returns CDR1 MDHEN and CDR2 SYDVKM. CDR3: CASIRGQGYEQYF. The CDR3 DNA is TGTGCCAGCATTAGGGGACAGGGCTACGAGCAGTACTTC. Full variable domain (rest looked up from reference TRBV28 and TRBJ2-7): DVKVTQSSRYLVKRTGEKVFLECVQDMDHENMFWYRQDPGLGLRLIYFSYDVKMKEKGDIPEGYSVSREKKERFSLILESASTNQTSMYLCASIRGQGYEQYFGPGTRLTVT.

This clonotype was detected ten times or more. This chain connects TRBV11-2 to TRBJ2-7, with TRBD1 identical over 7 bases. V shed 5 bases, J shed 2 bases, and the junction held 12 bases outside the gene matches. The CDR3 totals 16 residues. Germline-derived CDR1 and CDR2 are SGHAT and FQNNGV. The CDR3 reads CASSPFATGKPYEQYF. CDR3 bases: TGTGCCAGCAGCCCATTCGCGACAGGGAAACCCTACGAGCAGTACTTC. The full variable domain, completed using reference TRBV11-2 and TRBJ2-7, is EAGVAQSPRYKIIEKRQSVAFWCNPISGHATLYWYQQILGQGPKLLIQFQNNGVVDDSQLPKDRFSAERLKGVDSTLKIQPAKLEDSAVYLCASSPFATGKPYEQYFGPGTRLTVT.

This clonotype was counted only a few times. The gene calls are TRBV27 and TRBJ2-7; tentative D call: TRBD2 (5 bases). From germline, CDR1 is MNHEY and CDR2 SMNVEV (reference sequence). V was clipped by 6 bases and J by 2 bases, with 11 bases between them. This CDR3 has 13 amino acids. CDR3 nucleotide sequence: TGTGCCAGCAGCCTGGGAGCGACCTACGAGCAGTACTTC. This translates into CASSLGATYEQYF.

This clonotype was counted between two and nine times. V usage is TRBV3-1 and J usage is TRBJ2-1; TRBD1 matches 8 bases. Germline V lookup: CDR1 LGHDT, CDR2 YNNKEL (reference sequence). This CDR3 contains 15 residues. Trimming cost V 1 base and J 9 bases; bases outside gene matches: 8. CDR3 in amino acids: CASSQGTGKSGEQFF. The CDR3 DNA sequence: TGTGCCAGCAGCCAAGGGACAGGGAAGAGTGGTGAGCAGTTCTTC.

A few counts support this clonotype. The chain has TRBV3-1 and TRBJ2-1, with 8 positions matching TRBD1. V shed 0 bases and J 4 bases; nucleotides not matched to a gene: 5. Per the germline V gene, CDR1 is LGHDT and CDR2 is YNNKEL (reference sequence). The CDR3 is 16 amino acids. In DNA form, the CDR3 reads TGTGCCAGCAGCCAAGATCCAGGGGGCGAATACAATGAGCAGTTCTTC. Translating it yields CASSQDPGGEYNEQFF.

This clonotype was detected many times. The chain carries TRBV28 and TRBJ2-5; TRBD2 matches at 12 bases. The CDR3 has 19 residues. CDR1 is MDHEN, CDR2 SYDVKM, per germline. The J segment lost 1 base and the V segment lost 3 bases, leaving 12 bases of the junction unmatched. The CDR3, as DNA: TGTGCCAGCAGTTTGTCTTTGTTGGGACTAGCGGGTTTCCAAGAGACCCAGTACTTC. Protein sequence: CASSLSLLGLAGFQETQYF.

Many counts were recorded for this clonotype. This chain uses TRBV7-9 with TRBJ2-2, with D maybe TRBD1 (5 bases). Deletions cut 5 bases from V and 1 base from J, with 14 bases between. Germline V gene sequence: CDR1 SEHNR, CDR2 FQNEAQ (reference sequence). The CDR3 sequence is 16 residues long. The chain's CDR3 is CASSRTGPKNTGELFF. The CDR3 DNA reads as TGTGCCAGCAGCCGTACAGGTCCCAAGAACACCGGGGAGCTGTTTTTT.

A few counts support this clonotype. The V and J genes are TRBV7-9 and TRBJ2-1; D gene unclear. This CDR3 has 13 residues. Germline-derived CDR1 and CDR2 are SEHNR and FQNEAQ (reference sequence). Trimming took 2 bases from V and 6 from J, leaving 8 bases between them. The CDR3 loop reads CASSLHSLNEQFF. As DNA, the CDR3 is TGTGCCAGCAGCTTACATAGTCTCAATGAGCAGTTCTTC. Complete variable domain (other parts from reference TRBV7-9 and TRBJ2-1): DTGVSQNPRHKITKRGQNVTFRCDPISEHNRLYWYRQTLGQGPEFLTYFQNEAQLEKSRLLSDRFSAERPKGSFSTLEIQRTEQGDSAMYLCASSLHSLNEQFFGPGTRLTVL.

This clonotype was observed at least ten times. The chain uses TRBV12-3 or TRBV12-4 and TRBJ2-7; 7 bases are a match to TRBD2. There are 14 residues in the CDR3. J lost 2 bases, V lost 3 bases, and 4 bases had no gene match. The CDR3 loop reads CASSFWGGTYEQYF. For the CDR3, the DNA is TGTGCCAGCAGTTTCTGGGGAGGGACCTACGAGCAGTACTTC.

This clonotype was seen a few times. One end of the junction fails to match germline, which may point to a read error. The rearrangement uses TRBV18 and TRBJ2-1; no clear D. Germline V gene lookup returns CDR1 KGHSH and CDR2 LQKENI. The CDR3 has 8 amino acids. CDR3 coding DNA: TGTGCCAGCTCACCGGTAGACTTC. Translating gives CASSPVDF.

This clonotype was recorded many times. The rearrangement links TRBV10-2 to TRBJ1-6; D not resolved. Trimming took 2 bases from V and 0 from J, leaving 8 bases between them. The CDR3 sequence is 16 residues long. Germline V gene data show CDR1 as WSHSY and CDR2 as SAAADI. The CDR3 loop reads CASSEVPSSYNSPLHF. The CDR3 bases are TGCGCCAGCAGTGAGGTCCCAAGCTCCTATAATTCACCCCTCCACTTT.